Below are 28 T cell receptor beta chains sequenced from a single sample in a study of memory CD8 T cells in hepatitis C reinfection. Sequencing was performed with immunoSEQ multiplex PCR; in TCRdb, only in-frame clones are kept and a portion is missing. The sample comprises 35,000 to 50,000 clones, 85% to 90% of which are singletons, and approximately 1.2% rests with the top ten. Described time point: peak reinfection, 3 to 8 weeks after reinfection detection. No in vitro expansion preceded TCR sequencing of the sorted cells. Sequenced: naive CD8+ T cells sorted from blood. The receptors shown here come from a man aged 18 to 30 with hepatitis C virus infection.

This chain links TRBV6-1 with TRBJ2-1, with TRBD2 identical over 11 bases. The CDR3 spans 15 residues. Looked up from germline, CDR1 is MNHNS and CDR2 is SASEGT. With 10 bases clipped from V and 1 base from J, the junction kept 6 bases outside the gene matches. CDR3 DNA: TGTGCCACCTCTAGCGGGAGGCTTTCCTACAATGAGCAGTTCTTC. Protein: CATSSGRLSYNEQFF.

This clone was detected once. The chain uses TRBV6-5 and TRBJ2-3, with D possibly matching TRBD2 (6 bases). Trimming took off 5 bases at V and 0 bases at J, with 9 bases between the two ends. This CDR3 has 14 amino acids. Germline V gene sequence: CDR1 MNHEY, CDR2 SVGAGI. CDR3 loop: CASSVSGSTDTQYF. CDR3 bases: TGTGCCAGCAGTGTAAGCGGGAGCACAGATACGCAGTATTTT.

The V and J genes are TRBV9 and TRBJ2-2, with TRBD2 matching over 8 bases. V trimming: 3 bases; J trimming: 4 bases; junction bases outside the gene matches: 11. This CDR3 has 17 residues. CDR1 is SGDLS and CDR2 is YYNGEE in the germline V gene. The CDR3 spells CASSGEPGGPGTGELFF. CDR3 sequence (DNA): TGTGCCAGCAGCGGTGAACCGGGGGGGCCGGGCACCGGGGAGCTGTTTTTT.

The chain recombines TRBV10-2 with TRBJ2-1; D remains ambiguous. This CDR3 contains 14 residues. Germline CDR1 reads WSHSY; CDR2 reads SAAADI. V lost 6 bases and J 7 bases, leaving 16 bases between the germline ends. The CDR3 spells CASSLGPSWNEQFF. The CDR3 region has the DNA TGCGCCAGCAGCCTGGGCCCATCTTGGAATGAGCAGTTCTTC.

The genes are TRBV5-1 and TRBJ2-1; TRBD1 matches 8 bases. V dropped 4 bases and J dropped 2; count of bases not matched to a gene: 11. Germline assignment: CDR1 SGHRS and CDR2 YFSETQ. The CDR3 is 17 residues long. The CDR3 DNA reads TGCGCCAGCAGCACCGGGACAGGTGAGCCAACCTACAATGAGCAGTTCTTC. The encoded protein is CASSTGTGEPTYNEQFF.

This clone is a singleton in its sample. The chain recombines TRBV23-1 with TRBJ2-7; 8 nucleotides agree with TRBD2. TRBV23-1 counts as an open reading frame of uncertain function. V was pared by 10 bases and J by 3 bases, with 8 bases of the junction left unmatched. This CDR3 comprises 13 residues. This CDR3 is CANSPGGNYEQYF. The CDR3 bases are TGCGCCAACTCCCCGGGGGGGAACTACGAGCAGTACTTC.

The chain employs TRBV7-2 and TRBJ2-1; possible D gene TRBD1, 6 bases. Germline V gene data show CDR1 as SGHTA and CDR2 as FQGNSA. This CDR3 is built from 16 residues. V dropped 5 bases and J dropped 8 bases, with 22 bases sitting between them. The CDR3 DNA follows: TGTGCCAGCAGCCGTCCTACAGGTTTTGGGGGCGATGAGCAGTTCTTC. This encodes CASSRPTGFGGDEQFF.

The chain has TRBV4-3 and TRBJ2-5; 8 bases are a match to TRBD2. Unmatched junction bases numbered 8, after V lost 1 base and J lost 1 base. Germline V gene sequence: CDR1 LGHNA, CDR2 YSLEER. This CDR3 has 17 residues. The CDR3 region is CASSQGVAGGLQETQYF. CDR3 bases: TGCGCCAGCAGCCAAGGGGTGGCGGGGGGTCTCCAAGAGACCCAGTACTTC.

V is TRBV6-1 and J is TRBJ1-6; D is uncertain. The CDR3 covers 15 residues. CDR1 is MNHNS, CDR2 SASEGT, per germline. V lost 3 bases to trimming and J lost 0 bases, with 6 bases between them. The CDR3 bases are TGTGCCAGCAGTGAGATGAGCTCCTATAATTCACCCCTCCACTTT. This translates into CASSEMSSYNSPLHF.

This clone was counted only a few times. DNA for the CDR3: TGTGCCAGCAGCTTAACGGGACAGTATGCAAACATTCAGTACTTC. Protein product: CASSLTGQYANIQYF. This chain joins TRBV5-4 and TRBJ2-4; 7 bases line up with TRBD1. The CDR3 length is 15 residues. The germline CDR1 and CDR2 sequences are SGHNT and YYREEE (reference sequence). V lost 2 bases, J lost 6 bases, and 8 bases stayed unmatched.

The chain uses TRBV2 and TRBJ2-3, with a tentative D call TRBD1 (5 bases). Trimming stripped 3 bases from V and 0 bases from J, with 7 bases between. The V gene's germline CDR1 is SNHLY and CDR2 FYNNEI. CDR3 length equals 14 residues. CDR3 sequence: CASSDRVSTDTQYF. CDR3 DNA: TGTGCCAGCAGTGACAGGGTTAGCACAGATACGCAGTATTTT.

The rearrangement uses TRBV6-6 and TRBJ2-7, with 8 bases matching TRBD1. Germline-derived CDR1 and CDR2 are MNHNY and SVGAGI (reference sequence). With 6 bases clipped from V and 6 bases from J, the junction kept 4 bases outside the gene matches. The CDR3 spans 12 residues. CDR3 amino acids: CASRGQGPEQYF. In DNA form, the CDR3 reads TGTGCCAGCAGAGGACAGGGCCCCGAGCAGTACTTC.

CDR3: CASSYWAGLKHEQFF. The CDR3, as DNA: TGTGCCAGCAGTTACTGGGCAGGGTTGAAGCATGAGCAGTTCTTC. The chain is built from TRBV6-5 and TRBJ2-1, with D possibly being TRBD1 (5 bases). This CDR3 spans 15 amino acids. The V end was cut by 1 base, the J end by 8 bases, with 15 bases between. Germline V gives CDR1 MNHEY, CDR2 SVGAGI.

The rearrangement links TRBV28 to TRBJ2-5, with a tentative D call TRBD1 (5 bases). The J call is doubtful: the DNA matches TRBJ2-7 better. Germline lookup yields CDR1 MDHEN and CDR2 SYDVKM. CDR3 length: 12 residues. The CDR3 protein is CASNAGFDEQYF. Here the CDR3 DNA reads TGTGCCAGCAATGCAGGGTTCGACGAGCAGTACTTC.

The chain links TRBV19 to TRBJ2-2, with a possible D match to TRBD1 (5 bases). CDR1 and CDR2 (germline): LNHDA, SQIVND (reference sequence). Trimming pared 3 bases from V and 4 bases from J, leaving 9 bases between. The CDR3 loop spans 14 amino acids. The CDR3 region has the DNA TGTGCCAGTAGTATCCTCAGGGTCACCGGGGAGCTGTTTTTT. As protein: CASSILRVTGELFF.

V usage is TRBV9 and J usage is TRBJ2-3; 8 positions agree with TRBD2. CDR1 is SGDLS and CDR2 is YYNGEE in the germline V gene. This CDR3 comprises 15 residues. The V gene end was trimmed by 4 bases and the J gene end by 6 bases; junction bases not matched to a gene: 10. The CDR3 protein is CASSSPTGGPDTQYF. In DNA, the CDR3 is TGTGCCAGCAGCTCCCCCACGGGGGGGCCCGATACGCAGTATTTT. Full variable domain (rest looked up from reference TRBV9 and TRBJ2-3): DSGVTQTPKHLITATGQRVTLRCSPRSGDLSVYWYQQSLDQGLQFLIQYYNGEERAKGNILERFSAQQFPDLHSELNLSSLELGDSALYFCASSSPTGGPDTQYFGPGTRLTVL.

This clone was detected only a few times. The V call is TRBV2, the J call TRBJ2-7, with D uncertain. The CDR3 totals 13 residues. From germline, CDR1 is SNHLY and CDR2 FYNNEI. Trimming cost V 3 bases and J 3 bases, with 9 bases left between them. CDR3 in amino acids: CASSELADYEQYV. The CDR3 DNA sequence: TGTGCCAGCAGTGAGTTGGCCGACTACGAGCAGTACGTC.

CDR3 DNA sequence: TGCGCCAGCAGCCATCCCGGACAGGCTGGCTACACCTTC. Its protein product is CASSHPGQAGYTF. V and J are TRBV4-1 and TRBJ1-2; 7 bases map to TRBD1. CDR1 MGHRA and CDR2 YSYEKL come from the germline V gene. Losses at the gene ends were 3 bases for V and 7 bases for J; bases not matched to a gene: 5. The CDR3 sequence is 13 residues long.

The chain is built from TRBV6-1 and TRBJ1-5, with D unresolved. CDR3 length equals 15 residues. Germline CDR1 reads MNHNS; CDR2 reads SASEGT. V gave up 4 bases and J gave up 4 bases, with 14 bases separating them. This chain's CDR3 is CASSVSGDSNQPQHF. Written as DNA, the CDR3 is TGTGCCAGCAGTGTCTCCGGGGATTCTAATCAGCCCCAGCATTTT.

DNA of the CDR3: TGCGCCAGCAGCCAACCCCTGGGGGTCAACAGGGCCACTGAAGCTTTCTTT. Its translation is CASSQPLGVNRATEAFF. V usage is TRBV4-3 and J usage is TRBJ1-1; weak D call: TRBD1 (6 bases). Germline CDR1 and CDR2: LGHNA and YSLEER. The CDR3 covers 17 residues. V was shortened by 2 bases and J by 4 bases, with 20 bases between the two germline ends.

V and J are TRBV11-2 and TRBJ1-1; TRBD1 agrees at 7 bases. The CDR3 covers 15 residues. J was trimmed by 6 bases and V by 2 bases; bases with no gene match: 9. Germline V gives CDR1 SGHAT, CDR2 FQNNGV. The DNA for the CDR3 is TGTGCCAGCAGCTTAAGGGTCAGGGGGTACGCTGAAGCTTTCTTT. As protein: CASSLRVRGYAEAFF.

V usage is TRBV6-5 and J usage is TRBJ2-5, with 8 positions matching TRBD2. The CDR3 is 16 amino acids. From germline, CDR1 is MNHEY and CDR2 SVGAGI. After removal of 2 bases from V and 5 bases from J, the junction contained 10 bases not matched to a gene. The CDR3 loop is CASSYGASGLEETQYF. For the CDR3, the DNA is TGTGCCAGCAGTTACGGGGCTAGCGGGTTGGAGGAGACCCAGTACTTC.

The genes are TRBV6-5 and TRBJ1-1; tentatively, D is TRBD1 (6 bases). The V gene lost 5 bases and the J gene lost 0 bases, with 10 bases spanning the gap. This CDR3 has 14 amino acids. Germline CDR1 is MNHEY and CDR2 is SVGAGI. CDR3 coding DNA: TGTGCCAGCAGTCGGGACAAGCTGAACACTGAAGCTTTCTTT. Encoded protein: CASSRDKLNTEAFF.

This chain links TRBV9 with TRBJ1-1; unclear D gene. V was shortened by 0 bases and J by 4 bases, with 10 bases between the two germline ends. This CDR3 has 14 residues. Per germline, CDR1 SGDLS and CDR2 YYNGEE. CDR3 nucleotides: TGTGCCAGCAGCGTAGAGTCTGGGCTCACTGAAGCTTTCTTT. Translated, it gives CASSVESGLTEAFF.

The CDR3 sequence: CASSLRYQGHTGELFF. CDR3 bases: TGTGCCAGCAGTTTAAGGTACCAGGGCCACACCGGGGAGCTGTTTTTT. The V call is TRBV28, the J call TRBJ2-2, with D maybe TRBD1 (5 bases). Germline lookup yields CDR1 MDHEN and CDR2 SYDVKM. V lost 2 bases, J lost 3 bases, and 13 bases lay in between. The CDR3 contains 16 residues.

The chain is built from TRBV7-9 and TRBJ1-6, with 7 nucleotides matching TRBD1. Per germline, CDR1 SEHNR and CDR2 FQNEAQ (reference sequence). This CDR3 has 15 amino acids. Unmatched junction bases numbered 4, after V lost 1 base and J lost 7 bases. The CDR3 region is CASSLDAGGNSPLHF. CDR3 in DNA: TGTGCCAGCAGCTTAGACGCAGGGGGAAATTCACCCCTCCACTTT.

CDR3 protein: CASLNRDRGSNQPQHF. The DNA of the CDR3 is TGTGCCAGTCTAAACCGGGACAGGGGATCGAATCAGCCCCAGCATTTT. The V gene is TRBV19, the J gene TRBJ1-5, with TRBD1 matching 10 bases. Germline CDR1 LNHDA, CDR2 SQIVND (reference sequence). V was pared by 8 bases and J by 4 bases, with 11 bases of the junction left unmatched. The CDR3 spans 16 residues.

This chain links TRBV6-6 with TRBJ2-1; TRBD2 agrees at 7 bases. V dropped 0 bases and J dropped 9; count of bases not matched to a gene: 8. Per germline, CDR1 MNHNY and CDR2 SVGAGI (reference sequence). The CDR3 has 15 residues. CDR3 sequence (DNA): TGTGCCAGCAGTTACTCGAAGCGGGATTCGGTTGAGCAGTTCTTC. Translating it yields CASSYSKRDSVEQFF.